This is a list of T cell receptor beta chains from one sample in a study of cytomegalovirus exposure and HLA in healthy donors. Measured with immunoSEQ multiplex PCR; TCRdb has only the in-frame clones, and not every one. The sample has about 180,000 clones; around 76% are singletons. Specimen: PBMCs. These receptors were obtained from a middle-aged man in good health and CMV-seronegative. The CDR3 runs from the conserved cysteine through the conserved F or W. Fields, in order: V gene, J gene, clone size, D gene, CDR3 protein, CDR3 DNA. The D gene is left open where the match is weak. Clone size, where shown, is once, few, many, or a class for clones that have expanded.

TRBV19,TRBJ1-5,once,TRBD1,CASSIGGRGDQPQHF,TGTGCCAGTAGTATAGGCGGCAGGGGGGATCAGCCCCAGCATTTT
TRBV30,TRBJ1-2,.,.,CAWSVVRGGYTF,TGTGCCTGGAGTGTGGTCAGGGGCGGCTACACCTTC
TRBV7-8,TRBJ2-3,.,TRBD2,CASTLAGGHTQYF,TGTGCCAGCACCTTAGCGGGGGGTCATACGCAGTATTTT
TRBV7-3,TRBJ2-2,.,.,CASSLYWNTGELFF,TGTGCCAGCAGCTTATATTGGAACACCGGGGAGCTGTTTTTT
TRBV7-2,TRBJ1-4,few,.,CASSFQAGVTNEKLFF,TGTGCCAGCAGCTTTCAAGCAGGGGTAACTAATGAAAAACTGTTTTTT
TRBV30,TRBJ2-5,.,TRBD1,CAWSLGQGSRQETQYF,TGTGCCTGGAGTTTGGGACAGGGAAGTCGGCAAGAGACCCAGTACTTC
TRBV29-1,TRBJ2-5,.,TRBD1,CSVRRPGQSGSAQYF,TGCAGCGTTAGACGACCGGGACAGTCGGGCTCCGCCCAGTACTTC
TRBV28,TRBJ2-2,.,TRBD1,CASSSRRQGIGELFF,TGTGCCAGCAGTTCCCGCAGACAGGGGATCGGGGAGCTGTTTTTT
TRBV2,TRBJ1-5,.,TRBD1,CASRPQGGSNQPQHF,TGTGCCAGCAGACCACAGGGGGGTAGCAATCAGCCCCAGCATTTT
TRBV5-1,TRBJ2-5,once,TRBD2,CASAATSGGGRETQYF,TGCGCCAGCGCAGCGACTAGCGGGGGTGGTAGAGAGACCCAGTACTTC
TRBV5-4,TRBJ2-7,.,TRBD1,CASSSLRDREGEQYF,TGTGCCAGCAGCTCCTTGAGGGACAGGGAAGGCGAGCAGTACTTC
TRBV7-7,TRBJ2-2,.,.,CASSLLRNTGELFF,TGTGCTAGCAGCTTACTACGGAACACCGGGGAGCTGTTTTTT
TRBV28,TRBJ2-7,.,.,CASLGGWGYEQYF,TGTGCCAGCCTAGGGGGTTGGGGCTACGAGCAGTACTTC
TRBV27,TRBJ2-3,.,TRBD2,CASSPLAGGPNTQYF,TGTGCCAGCAGTCCTCTAGCGGGGGGGCCTAATACGCAGTATTTT
TRBV7-7,TRBJ2-5,.,TRBD1,CASSATGTGETQYF,TGTGCTAGCAGCGCAACAGGGACAGGCGAGACCCAGTACTTC
TRBV11-2,TRBJ2-1,.,.,CASSFRENNEQFF,TGTGCCAGCAGCTTCCGGGAAAACAATGAGCAGTTCTTC
TRBV27,TRBJ2-5,.,.,CASSLQGEETQYF,TGTGCCAGCAGTTTACAGGGCGAAGAGACCCAGTACTTC
TRBV5-1,TRBJ2-7,.,TRBD1,CASKAGAGGSYEQYF,TGCGCCAGCAAAGCCGGGGCAGGGGGATCCTACGAGCAGTACTTC
TRBV30,TRBJ1-1,.,.,CAWQWTTEAFF,TGTGCCTGGCAATGGACAACTGAAGCTTTCTTT
TRBV1,TRBJ2-7,.,.,CTSSQDPPVRADFSYEQYF,TGCACCAGCAGCCAAGACCCCCCCGTCCGAGCGGACTTCTCCTACGAGCAGTACTTC
TRBV20-1,TRBJ2-1,.,.,CSARGDNEQFF,TGCAGTGCTAGGGGCGATAATGAGCAGTTCTTC
TRBV30,TRBJ2-7,.,TRBD2,CAWTTGTSMSEQYF,TGTGCCTGGACTACCGGGACTAGCATGAGCGAGCAGTACTTC
TRBV5-1,TRBJ2-1,few,TRBD2,CASSAGGLAGVSEQFF,TGCGCCAGCAGCGCTGGGGGACTAGCGGGAGTCTCTGAGCAGTTCTTC
TRBV7-3,TRBJ2-7,.,TRBD1,CASSWTGGGEQYF,TGTGCCAGCAGCTGGACAGGGGGGGGAGAGCAGTACTTC
TRBV5-6,TRBJ1-1,once,.,CASSLGAGYNTEAFF,TGTGCCAGCAGCTTGGGAGCAGGGTACAACACTGAAGCTTTCTTT
TRBV11-3,TRBJ2-2,.,.,CASSLEALTGELFF,TGTGCCAGCAGCTTAGAGGCACTAACCGGGGAGCTGTTTTTT
TRBV28,TRBJ1-5,.,.,CASSLAYGNQPQHF,TGTGCCAGCAGTTTAGCCTATGGCAATCAGCCCCAGCATTTT
TRBV9,TRBJ1-1,.,.,CASSPTPGGGTEAFF,TGTGCCAGCAGCCCGACCCCTGGGGGGGGCACTGAAGCTTTCTTT
TRBV7-3,TRBJ2-1,.,TRBD2,CASSYSGTSSYNEQFF,TGTGCCAGCAGCTACAGCGGGACTTCCTCCTACAATGAGCAGTTCTTC
TRBV27,TRBJ2-7,.,.,CASSSRGYEQYF,TGTGCCAGCAGTTCCAGGGGCTACGAGCAGTACTTC
TRBV7-9,TRBJ2-7,.,TRBD1,CASSYPGTGRSEQYF,TGTGCCAGCAGCTATCCCGGGACAGGGAGGAGTGAGCAGTACTTC
TRBV9,TRBJ1-2,.,.,CASSALGGHGYTF,TGTGCCAGCAGCGCCCTCGGGGGACATGGCTACACCTTC
TRBV7-3,TRBJ1-2,.,.,CASSLGPNYGYTF,TGTGCCAGCAGCTTAGGGCCCAACTATGGCTACACCTTC
TRBV11-3,TRBJ2-7,few,TRBD2,CASSLELADEQYF,TGTGCCAGCAGCTTAGAGCTAGCGGACGAGCAGTACTTC
TRBV5-1,TRBJ1-2,.,.,CASSLFGDGYTF,TGCGCCAGCAGCTTGTTCGGGGATGGCTACACCTTC
TRBV6-5,TRBJ2-7,.,TRBD2,CASSYSASGPYEQYF,TGTGCCAGCAGTTACTCGGCTAGCGGACCCTACGAGCAGTACTTC
TRBV5-1,TRBJ2-2,.,TRBD1,CASSQGQAIALRELFF,TGCGCCAGCAGCCAGGGACAGGCGATAGCTTTGAGGGAGCTGTTTTTT
TRBV29-1,TRBJ2-3,.,TRBD1,CSVTGVTGTDTQYF,TGCAGCGTTACAGGGGTTACGGGCACAGATACGCAGTATTTT
TRBV7-2,TRBJ2-2,once,TRBD1,CASSLRAGGSIGELFF,TGTGCCAGCAGCTTAAGGGCAGGGGGCAGTATCGGGGAGCTGTTTTTT
TRBV7-3,TRBJ2-7,.,TRBD2,CASSLYSGRNYEQYF,TGTGCCAGCAGCTTATATAGCGGGAGGAACTACGAGCAGTACTTC
TRBV30,TRBJ1-2,.,.,CAWSALVGYTF,TGTGCCTGGAGTGCCTTAGTAGGCTACACCTTC
TRBV18,TRBJ2-7,.,TRBD1,CASSGDRGSYEQYF,TGTGCCAGCTCAGGGGACAGGGGGTCGTACGAGCAGTACTTC
TRBV14,TRBJ1-1,once,.,CASSQDRIPMNTEAFF,TGTGCCAGCAGCCAAGACAGGATCCCCATGAACACTGAAGCTTTCTTT
TRBV5-6,TRBJ2-3,.,.,CASSQHRASTDTQYF,TGTGCCAGCAGCCAACACCGTGCTAGCACAGATACGCAGTATTTT
TRBV5-6,TRBJ2-3,.,TRBD2,CASSFGGARDTQYF,TGTGCCAGCAGCTTCGGGGGGGCTAGGGATACGCAGTATTTT